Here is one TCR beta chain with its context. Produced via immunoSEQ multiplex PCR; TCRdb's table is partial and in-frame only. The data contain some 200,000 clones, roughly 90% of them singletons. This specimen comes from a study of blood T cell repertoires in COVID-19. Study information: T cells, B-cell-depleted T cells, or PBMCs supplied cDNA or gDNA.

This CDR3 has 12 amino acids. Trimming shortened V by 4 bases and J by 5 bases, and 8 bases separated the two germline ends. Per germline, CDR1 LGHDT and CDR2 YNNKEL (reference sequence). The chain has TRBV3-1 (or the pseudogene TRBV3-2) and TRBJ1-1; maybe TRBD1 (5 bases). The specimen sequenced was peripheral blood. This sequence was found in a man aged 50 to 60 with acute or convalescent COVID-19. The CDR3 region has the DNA TGTGCCAGCAGCCGGACAAGGACTGAAGCTTTCTTT. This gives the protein CASSRTRTEAFF.